Listed here are 29 T cell receptor beta chains from one sample, sequenced in a study of OX40 agonist ivuxolimab in advanced cancers. Library method: the immunoSEQ multiplex PCR assay. Drawn from immuneACCESS, this table holds only the in-frame rearrangements with V and J called that TCRdb kept. Clones are partly lost; checked studies trace under half to an unresolved V gene and leave the rest unexplained. In all, the sample holds about 140,000 clones, and around nine tenths of those were seen once. The top ten hold 0.85% to 1.4% of the sample. Sequenced here: CD4+ or CD8+ T cells sorted from blood, sampled in a trial of the OX40 agonist ivuxolimab. These receptors were taken from an adult with an advanced solid tumor such as melanoma, head and neck, liver or kidney cancer.

V is TRBV5-1 and J is TRBJ1-1; D is unclear. The CDR3 is 14 amino acids. Germline CDR1 is SGHRS and CDR2 is YFSETQ. V lost 4 bases, J lost 1 base, and 11 bases lay in between. The CDR3 loop reads CASSPWTGNTEAFF. DNA of the CDR3: TGCGCCAGCAGCCCGTGGACGGGGAACACTGAAGCTTTCTTT. The full variable domain, rest sourced from reference TRBV5-1 and TRBJ1-1, is KAGVTQTPRYLIKTRGQQVTLSCSPISGHRSVSWYQQTPGQGLQFLFEYFSETQRNKGNFPGRFSGRQFSNSRSEMNVSTLELGDSALYLCASSPWTGNTEAFFGQGTRLTVV.

J is TRBJ1-1 and V is TRBV18; D uncertain. V lost 2 bases and J 1 base, leaving 8 bases between the germline ends. Germline lookup yields CDR1 KGHSH and CDR2 LQKENI. The CDR3 is 14 amino acids. The CDR3 is CASSPVHWNTEAFF. The CDR3 bases are TGTGCCAGCTCACCAGTCCACTGGAACACTGAAGCTTTCTTT.

This clone was counted between two and nine times. This rearrangement joins TRBV5-4 to TRBJ2-3, with TRBD1 identical over 7 bases. Looked up from germline, CDR1 is SGHNT and CDR2 is YYREEE (reference sequence). The V and J ends lost 1 base and 6 bases, in that order; junction bases with no gene match: 5. The CDR3 length is 14 residues. CDR3 in DNA: TGTGCCAGCAGCTTGAGAGGGGGCGCGGATACGCAGTATTTT. This gives the protein CASSLRGGADTQYF.

This sequence joins TRBV18 and TRBJ1-2; the D is unclear. Germline CDR1 reads KGHSH; CDR2 reads LQKENI. The CDR3 consists of 16 residues. Trimming took off 1 base at V and 4 bases at J, with 16 bases between the two ends. CDR3 DNA: TGTGCCAGCTCACCACGGGCCGAAACGGGAGCCTATGGCTACACCTTC. Its translation: CASSPRAETGAYGYTF. Complete variable domain (other parts from reference TRBV18 and TRBJ1-2): NAGVMQNPRHLVRRRGQEARLRCSPMKGHSHVYWYRQLPEEGLKFMVYLQKENIIDESGMPKERFSAEFPKEGPSILRIQQVVRGDSAAYFCASSPRAETGAYGYTFGSGTRLTVV.

The rearrangement links TRBV28 to TRBJ1-2; D unclear. The CDR3 is made up of 16 amino acids. Between the trimmed V and J ends, which lost 4 bases and 1 base, there was a span of 16 bases. CDR1 is MDHEN and CDR2 is SYDVKM in the germline V gene. CDR3 in DNA: TGTGCCAGCAGTTCCCCCATACCGGGGATTAACTATGGCTACACCTTC. It translates to CASSSPIPGINYGYTF.

The gene calls are TRBV7-9 and TRBJ1-1; no definite D call. Germline lookup yields CDR1 SEHNR and CDR2 FQNEAQ (reference sequence). V was shortened by 5 bases and J by 4 bases, with 8 bases between the two germline ends. CDR3 length: 12 residues. As DNA, the CDR3 is TGTGCCAGCAGCCGAACACGCACTGAAGCTTTCTTT. It codes for CASSRTRTEAFF.

This chain links TRBV18 with TRBJ1-1; D remains unclear. Germline lookup yields CDR1 KGHSH and CDR2 LQKENI. This CDR3 has 14 amino acids. Trimming took off 0 bases at V and 1 base at J, with 6 bases between the two ends. DNA for the CDR3: TGTGCCAGCTCACCACCGGTCCAGAACACTGAAGCTTTCTTT. This gives the protein CASSPPVQNTEAFF.

The chain recombines TRBV19 with TRBJ1-2; a weak D match, TRBD1 (5 bases). The CDR3 is 15 residues long. V dropped 3 bases and J dropped 7 bases, with 18 bases sitting between them. Germline lookup yields CDR1 LNHDA and CDR2 SQIVND (reference sequence). CDR3 protein: CASSISGGRGGGYTF. The CDR3 nucleotides read TGTGCCAGTAGTATTTCGGGTGGTCGCGGGGGTGGCTACACCTTC.

This rearrangement joins TRBV10-1 to TRBJ2-4, with 9 positions matching TRBD2. In germline, CDR1 is WNHNN, CDR2 SYGVQD (reference sequence). J gave up 1 base and V 7 bases, and 11 bases lay outside the gene matches. This CDR3 has 17 amino acids. The CDR3 bases are TGCGCCAGCACCTGGGGCGGGAGGGCCTTCGCCAAAAACATTCAGTACTTC. It codes for CASTWGGRAFAKNIQYF.

This clone showed up just once. The chain employs TRBV27 and TRBJ1-2; tentative D call: TRBD1 (5 bases). In germline, CDR1 is MNHEY, CDR2 SMNVEV (reference sequence). The CDR3 is 13 amino acids. V was trimmed by 5 bases and J by 4 bases, leaving 11 bases between them. The CDR3 loop reads CASSPTQVYGYTF. DNA of the CDR3: TGTGCCAGCAGTCCGACACAGGTCTATGGCTACACCTTC.

The CDR3 reads CASSLTRGETQYF. CDR3 nucleotides: TGTGCCAGCAGTTTGACCAGGGGGGAGACCCAGTACTTC. V usage is TRBV28 and J usage is TRBJ2-5; 7 nucleotides align to TRBD1. Germline V gene sequence: CDR1 MDHEN, CDR2 SYDVKM. Germline trimming cut 3 bases from V and 5 bases from J; bases unmatched to any gene: 3. The CDR3 has 13 amino acids.

The chain joins TRBV9 to TRBJ2-2; D gene uncertain. The CDR3 contains 13 residues. V gave up 4 bases and J gave up 6 bases, with 10 bases separating them. Germline-derived CDR1 and CDR2 are SGDLS and YYNGEE. The CDR3 nucleotides are TGTGCCAGCAGCAGGGTCCAGGCCGGGGAGCTGTTTTTT. Translating gives CASSRVQAGELFF.

The rearrangement links TRBV5-4 to TRBJ2-1, with D uncertain. This CDR3 has 13 residues. V gave up 1 base and J gave up 9 bases, with 11 bases separating them. Germline V lookup: CDR1 SGHNT, CDR2 YYREEE (reference sequence). The CDR3 sequence is CASSLISFGEQFF. In DNA form, the CDR3 reads TGTGCCAGCAGCTTGATCTCCTTTGGTGAGCAGTTCTTC.

The chain recombines TRBV5-1 with TRBJ2-1; 8 nucleotides match TRBD1. Germline-derived CDR1 and CDR2 are SGHRS and YFSETQ. J lost 7 bases, V lost 3 bases, and 9 bases had no gene match. There are 15 residues in the CDR3. This chain's CDR3 is CASSYQQGGQNEQFF. The CDR3 DNA sequence: TGCGCCAGCAGCTACCAACAGGGGGGACAAAATGAGCAGTTCTTC.

This clone was detected a few times. The same CDR3 is also encoded by other DNA sequences in this sample. The CDR3 spells CASSVTGNTEAFF. The CDR3 nucleotides read TGTGCCAGCAGCGTGACAGGGAACACTGAAGCTTTCTTT. This chain uses TRBV9 with TRBJ1-1; the D gene is possibly TRBD1 (6 bases). Trimming removed 2 bases from V and 1 base from J, with 6 bases in between. Germline V lookup: CDR1 SGDLS, CDR2 YYNGEE. The CDR3 runs to 13 residues.

This chain links TRBV19 with TRBJ1-2, with D uncertain. The CDR3 loop spans 13 amino acids. The ends were cut back, 10 bases at V and 2 bases at J, with 14 bases in the middle. From germline, CDR1 is LNHDA and CDR2 SQIVND (reference sequence). CDR3: CATARGFNYGYTF. The CDR3 DNA follows: TGTGCCACCGCCCGGGGTTTCAACTATGGCTACACCTTC.

The chain combines TRBV28 with TRBJ2-7; D possibly corresponds to TRBD1 (5 bases). The ends were cut back, 7 bases at V and 2 bases at J, with 18 bases in the middle. CDR1 is MDHEN, CDR2 SYDVKM, per germline. The CDR3 contains 15 residues. The CDR3 nucleotides are TGTGCCAGCACTAGTTTCCCAGGGCAGCCCTACGAGCAGTACTTC. It codes for CASTSFPGQPYEQYF.

J is TRBJ2-5 and V is TRBV10-2; 7 bases agree with TRBD1. The V gene's germline CDR1 is WSHSY and CDR2 SAAADI. Losses at the gene ends were 4 bases for V and 7 bases for J; bases not matched to a gene: 6. The CDR3 is 13 residues long. CDR3 bases: TGCGCCAGCAGTGCTGGGACAGAGGGGACCCAGTACTTC. This codes for CASSAGTEGTQYF.

This clone was recorded only once. The chain combines TRBV7-2 with TRBJ2-3, with 9 bases matching TRBD1. Germline CDR1 and CDR2: SGHTA and FQGNSA. This CDR3 spans 14 amino acids. V dropped 7 bases and J dropped 6; count of bases not matched to a gene: 8. In DNA, the CDR3 is TGTGCCAGCAAAGACAGGGGGTACTCGGATACGCAGTATTTT. It codes for CASKDRGYSDTQYF.

The chain joins TRBV18 to TRBJ2-3; D is uncertain. The germline V gene encodes CDR1 KGHSH and CDR2 LQKENI. Trimming pared 2 bases from V and 2 bases from J, leaving 11 bases between. CDR3 size: 15 residues. This chain's CDR3 is CASSPAPGATDTQYF. As DNA, the CDR3 is TGTGCCAGCTCACCAGCCCCTGGAGCCACAGATACGCAGTATTTT.

This clone has just one count. The gene calls are TRBV19 and TRBJ1-1; perhaps TRBD1 as D (5 bases). V was cut by 3 bases and J by 0 bases, with 8 bases left in between. The germline V gene has CDR1 LNHDA and CDR2 SQIVND (reference sequence). This CDR3 has 14 amino acids. The CDR3 is CASSIWGVNTEAFF. The CDR3 DNA follows: TGTGCCAGTAGTATTTGGGGGGTGAACACTGAAGCTTTCTTT.

V is TRBV23-1 and J is TRBJ2-5, with 7 bases fitting TRBD1. TRBV23-1 is labeled an ORF, and its function is uncertain. This CDR3 region has 12 residues. The CDR3 loop is CLETGSQETQYF. The CDR3 nucleotides read TGCCTAGAGACAGGGTCCCAAGAGACCCAGTACTTC.

The V and J genes are TRBV7-6 and TRBJ1-3; D unresolved. The CDR3 is 16 amino acids. Trimming took 5 bases from V and 0 from J, leaving 14 bases between them. The germline V gene has CDR1 SGHVS and CDR2 FNYEAQ. The CDR3 nucleotides are TGTGCCAGCAGCCGTGATCCCGACGGCTCTGGAAACACCATATATTTT. It encodes CASSRDPDGSGNTIYF.

V is TRBV7-2 and J is TRBJ2-1; no clear D gene. Germline-derived CDR1 and CDR2 are SGHTA and FQGNSA. This CDR3 is 13 amino acids long. V was shortened by 3 bases and J by 15 bases, with 18 bases between the two germline ends. CDR3 sequence reads: CASSFKGWNQLFF. DNA for the CDR3: TGTGCCAGCAGCTTCAAAGGTTGGAACCAGCTGTTCTTC.

V usage is TRBV18 and J usage is TRBJ1-4; weak D call: TRBD1 (5 bases). This CDR3 is built from 16 residues. V lost 2 bases to trimming and J lost 2 bases, with 12 bases between them. The germline V gene has CDR1 KGHSH and CDR2 LQKENI. In nucleotides, the CDR3 is TGTGCCAGCTCACCAAGGGGACCAGGGACTAATGAAAAACTGTTTTTT. It encodes CASSPRGPGTNEKLFF.

This chain uses TRBV6-5 with TRBJ1-1; D is ambiguous. The CDR3 loop spans 14 amino acids. Trimming took 7 bases from V and 1 from J, leaving 13 bases between them. Looked up from germline, CDR1 is MNHEY and CDR2 is SVGAGI. The CDR3 sequence: CASNHDTANTEAFF. CDR3 sequence (DNA): TGTGCCAGCAACCACGACACTGCGAACACTGAAGCTTTCTTT.

The J gene is TRBJ1-5, the V gene TRBV9; D is perhaps TRBD1 (6 bases). V was trimmed by 4 bases and J by 9 bases, leaving 17 bases between them. The CDR3 sequence is 14 residues long. The V gene's germline CDR1 is SGDLS and CDR2 YYNGEE. The CDR3 loop is CASSFRGGESPQHF. The CDR3 DNA follows: TGTGCCAGCAGCTTTCGAGGGGGGGAATCGCCCCAGCATTTT.

For this clone: One end of the junction fails to match germline, which may point to a read error. This chain joins TRBV7-9 and TRBJ2-7; a weak D match, TRBD1 (5 bases). CDR1 is SEHNR, CDR2 FQNEAQ, per germline (reference sequence). The CDR3 runs to 15 residues. In nucleotides, the CDR3 is TGCGCCAGCAGCCAAGGGGCAGGGTTCGCCTACGAGCAGTACTTC. It specifies CASSQGAGFAYEQYF.

The rearrangement uses TRBV23-1 and TRBJ2-7; TRBD1 aligns across 7 bases. TRBV23-1 is an open reading frame, and its role is uncertain. V shed 6 bases, J shed 5 bases, and the junction held 7 bases outside the gene matches. This CDR3 is 13 amino acids long. In DNA form, the CDR3 reads TGCGCCAGCAGACCGACAGGGAACGACGAGCAGTACTTC. This codes for CASRPTGNDEQYF.